One and the same sample provided the 4 T cell receptor beta chains below, sequenced in a study of Ad26.COV2.S vaccination and SARS-CoV-2 variants. This sample's treatment: roughly 20 received Ad26.COV2.S at low or high dose, single or two shots; about 5 received placebo; per-sample allocation not given. The samples date from day 63 after the first vaccine or placebo injection. Method: immunoSEQ multiplex PCR; TCRdb's copy keeps in-frame clones and lacks some. The table records about 400,000 clones, 80% to 90% of them present only once. This sample comprised peripheral blood, obtained in a trial of Ad26.COV2.S vaccine versus placebo. These receptors were taken from a person between 18 and 59 years old who received the Ad26.COV2.S COVID-19 vaccine or a placebo.

V gene TRBV9 combines with J gene TRBJ2-7; TRBD1 agrees at 7 bases. The germline V gene has CDR1 SGDLS and CDR2 YYNGEE. Trimming cost V 1 base and J 6 bases; bases outside gene matches: 7. The CDR3 contains 14 residues. The CDR3 DNA reads TGTGCCAGCAGCGTACAAACAGGGGAATTCGAGCAGTACTTC. Protein sequence: CASSVQTGEFEQYF.

The rearrangement links TRBV5-6 to TRBJ1-5; a possible D gene is TRBD1 (5 bases). V was cut by 3 bases and J by 6 bases, with 13 bases left in between. This CDR3 is 14 amino acids long. From germline, CDR1 is SGHDT and CDR2 YYEEEE. DNA for the CDR3: TGTGCCAGCAGCTGGTTGGGGGGGAGTCAGCCCCAGCATTTT. Its protein is CASSWLGGSQPQHF. The full variable domain, rest sourced from reference TRBV5-6 and TRBJ1-5, is DAGVTQSPTHLIKTRGQQVTLRCSPKSGHDTVSWYQQALGQGPQFIFQYYEEEERQRGNFPDRFSGHQFPNYSSELNVNALLLGDSALYLCASSWLGGSQPQHFGDGTRLSIL.

This chain links TRBV7-2 with TRBJ2-6; D call uncertain. From germline, CDR1 is SGHTA and CDR2 FQGNSA. Trimming took off 8 bases at V and 3 bases at J, with 8 bases between the two ends. The CDR3 contains 13 residues. This CDR3 reads CASGLGGANVLTF. The CDR3 DNA sequence: TGTGCCAGCGGCCTCGGTGGGGCCAACGTCCTGACTTTC.

The CDR3 region has the DNA TGTGCCAGCCGACAAAACAGGATGAGGGAGTCTGGCTACACCTTC. Translation gives CASRQNRMRESGYTF. V usage is TRBV19 and J usage is TRBJ1-2; a possible D gene is TRBD1 (5 bases). The germline CDR1 and CDR2 sequences are LNHDA and SQIVND (reference sequence). V gave up 9 bases and J gave up 7 bases, with 24 bases separating them. The CDR3 is 15 amino acids.